These 24 T cell receptor beta chains were all obtained from the same sample, sequenced in a study of T-cell reconstitution after alpha-beta-depleted transplantation in children. Unique molecular identifiers were used to barcode this TCRbeta library. TCRdb redid the calling of the PCR reads with MiXCR, one entry per CDR3 protein. The table lists around 580,000 distinct CDR3 sequences, 25% to 30% of them singletons. The source material was PBMCs, sampled before TCRalphabeta/CD19-depleted stem cell transplant. The receptors derive from a boy in the first two years of life with Wiskott-Aldrich syndrome, due to receive a stem cell transplant.

A few counts support this clonotype. The chain joins TRBV30 to TRBJ2-1; the match to TRBD2 covers 11 bases. This CDR3 is built from 14 residues. The V gene end was trimmed by 3 bases and the J gene end by 4 bases; junction bases not matched to a gene: 2. Germline V gives CDR1 GTSNPN, CDR2 SVGIG (reference sequence). The CDR3 sequence: CAWRGLAVYNEQFF. CDR3 sequence (DNA): TGTGCCTGGAGGGGACTAGCGGTATACAATGAGCAGTTCTTC.

In its sample, this clonotype was seen once. J is TRBJ1-2 and V is TRBV18, with a tentative D call TRBD1 (5 bases). V lost 2 bases and J lost 1, with 8 bases in between. The CDR3 totals 14 residues. Germline lookup yields CDR1 KGHSH and CDR2 LQKENI. CDR3 region: CASSPSGVNYGYTF. CDR3 in DNA: TGTGCCAGCTCACCATCGGGGGTTAACTATGGCTACACCTTC.

This clonotype has more than one count but fewer than ten. The genes are TRBV15 and TRBJ2-1; D unclear. V lost 2 bases and J 7 bases, leaving 3 bases between the germline ends. The germline CDR1 and CDR2 sequences are LNHNV and YYDKDF (reference sequence). This CDR3 is built from 11 residues. The CDR3 sequence is CATSRQNEQFF. Written as DNA, the CDR3 is TGTGCCACCAGCAGACAAAATGAGCAGTTCTTC. The variable domain in full, with the rest retrieved from reference TRBV15 and TRBJ2-1, is DAMVIQNPRYQVTQFGKPVTLSCSQTLNHNVMYWYQQKSSQAPKLLFHYYDKDFNNEADTPDNFQSRRPNTSFCFLDIRSPGLGDTAMYLCATSRQNEQFFGPGTRLTVL.

The chain is built from TRBV9 and TRBJ2-1; D is unresolved. Per the germline V gene, CDR1 is SGDLS and CDR2 is YYNGEE. Trimming removed 4 bases from V and 2 bases from J, with 13 bases in between. This CDR3 is built from 15 residues. In DNA, the CDR3 is TGTGCCAGCAGCCCCACCGGGTCCACCTACAATGAGCAGTTCTTC. Protein product: CASSPTGSTYNEQFF.

This clonotype was detected a few times. The V call is TRBV7-2, the J call TRBJ2-5, with TRBD2 as a possible D gene (5 bases). Germline lookup yields CDR1 SGHTA and CDR2 FQGNSA. The V and J ends lost 2 bases and 3 bases respectively, with 10 bases between them. The length of the CDR3 is 14 residues. The CDR3 loop is CASSLNTGKETQYF. CDR3 DNA: TGTGCCAGCAGCTTAAATACCGGGAAAGAGACCCAGTACTTC.

This chain joins TRBV5-1 and TRBJ1-5; TRBD1 is a possible D gene (5 bases). CDR1 and CDR2 from the germline V gene are SGHRS and YFSETQ. CDR3 length: 13 residues. Trimming removed 4 bases at V and 7 bases at J, with 12 bases between. CDR3 region: CASSQGDGQPQHF. The CDR3 DNA is TGCGCCAGCAGCCAAGGGGACGGGCAGCCCCAGCATTTT. The whole variable domain, remainder taken from reference TRBV5-1 and TRBJ1-5, is KAGVTQTPRYLIKTRGQQVTLSCSPISGHRSVSWYQQTPGQGLQFLFEYFSETQRNKGNFPGRFSGRQFSNSRSEMNVSTLELGDSALYLCASSQGDGQPQHFGDGTRLSIL.

The chain carries TRBV20-1 and TRBJ2-1, with TRBD2 identical over 8 bases. Germline CDR1 reads DFQATT; CDR2 reads SNEGSKA (reference sequence). The CDR3 is made up of 17 amino acids. V gave up 0 bases and J gave up 0 bases; unmatched junction bases: 7. The CDR3 DNA sequence: TGCAGTGCTAGAGACGTAGCGGGGACGAGCTCCTACAATGAGCAGTTCTTC. Its protein is CSARDVAGTSSYNEQFF.

This rearrangement joins TRBV28 to TRBJ2-7, with D unclear. The CDR3 spans 13 residues. V was trimmed by 2 bases and J by 3 bases, leaving 8 bases between them. From germline, CDR1 is MDHEN and CDR2 SYDVKM. This CDR3 reads CASSLKINYEQYF. For the CDR3, the DNA is TGTGCCAGCAGTTTAAAGATAAACTACGAGCAGTACTTC.

This clonotype has more than one count but fewer than ten. J is TRBJ2-7 and V is TRBV9, with D possibly being TRBD1 or TRBD2 (7 bases each). The V gene lost 7 bases and the J gene lost 2 bases, with 16 bases spanning the gap. Per the germline V gene, CDR1 is SGDLS and CDR2 is YYNGEE. The CDR3 consists of 14 residues. The CDR3 DNA is TGTGCCAGCTCCCAGGGGGGGAGAGCCTACGAGCAGTACTTC. This encodes CASSQGGRAYEQYF.

This clonotype has more than one count but fewer than ten. The rearrangement uses TRBV5-1 and TRBJ2-4, with TRBD2 as a possible D gene (5 bases). V lost 0 bases to trimming and J lost 9 bases, with 10 bases between them. This CDR3 spans 13 amino acids. Germline CDR1 and CDR2: SGHRS and YFSETQ. The CDR3, as DNA: TGCGCCAGCAGCTTGGGAGGGCAGGCCATTCAGTACTTC. Translating gives CASSLGGQAIQYF.

V usage is TRBV30 and J usage is TRBJ1-5; a possible D gene is TRBD1 (6 bases). CDR1 is GTSNPN and CDR2 is SVGIG in the germline V gene (reference sequence). Between the trimmed V and J ends, which lost 4 bases and 1 base, there was a span of 8 bases. The CDR3 is 13 amino acids. DNA for the CDR3: TGTGCCTGGACAGGGGAGAGCAATCAGCCCCAGCATTTT. Its translation: CAWTGESNQPQHF.

This clonotype was observed a handful of times. The rearrangement joins TRBV12-3 or TRBV12-4 to TRBJ1-2; the D is unclear. Trimming removed 7 bases from V and 5 bases from J, with 17 bases in between. The CDR3 runs to 14 residues. The CDR3 DNA sequence: TGTGCCAGCACCCTAACATACAAAACTTATGGCTACACCTTC. Translated: CASTLTYKTYGYTF.

This clonotype was detected a few times. V is TRBV9 and J is TRBJ2-1, with a weak D call TRBD2 (7 bases). This CDR3 has 14 amino acids. V was clipped by 1 base and J by 10 bases, with 15 bases between them. Germline-derived CDR1 and CDR2 are SGDLS and YYNGEE. The CDR3 coding sequence is TGTGCCAGCAGCGTACCCCAGGGAGGGGGAGAGCAGTTCTTC. The encoded protein is CASSVPQGGGEQFF.

The sample holds a few counts of this clonotype. The CDR3 region is CASSSILAGADEQYF. CDR3 bases: TGCGCCAGCAGCTCGATACTAGCGGGAGCCGACGAGCAGTACTTC. J is TRBJ2-7 and V is TRBV5-1, with 11 bases that match TRBD2. Germline assignment: CDR1 SGHRS and CDR2 YFSETQ. The CDR3 totals 15 residues. V lost 3 bases to trimming and J lost 5 bases; unmatched junction nucleotides: 7.

This clonotype was counted between two and nine times. This chain uses TRBV5-1 with TRBJ2-7; D ambiguous. Per germline, CDR1 SGHRS and CDR2 YFSETQ. V was cut by 2 bases and J by 3 bases, with 9 bases left in between. The length of the CDR3 is 13 residues. CDR3 nucleotides: TGCGCCAGCAGCTTAAACATTAACTACGAGCAGTACTTC. This gives the protein CASSLNINYEQYF.

The CDR3 reads CSVSQGRRDGYTF. The CDR3 DNA sequence: TGCAGCGTGTCACAGGGAAGGCGCGATGGCTACACCTTC. The chain recombines TRBV29-1 with TRBJ1-2, with D possibly TRBD1 on 6 matching bases. Germline V CDR1 and CDR2: SQVTM, ANQGSEA. The length of the CDR3 is 13 residues. Trimming stripped 6 bases from V and 6 bases from J, with 17 bases between.

This clonotype was recorded a few times. J is TRBJ2-5 and V is TRBV10-3; a possible D gene is TRBD1 (7 bases). Trimming removed 3 bases from V and 9 bases from J, with 11 bases in between. This CDR3 is 12 amino acids long. Germline assignment: CDR1 ENHRY and CDR2 SYGVKD. This CDR3 reads CAISDDREAQYF. The CDR3 DNA reads TGTGCCATCAGTGATGACAGGGAGGCCCAGTACTTC.

This clonotype was recorded a few times. This chain's CDR3 is CASSVTSGHYNEQFF. CDR3 DNA: TGTGCCAGCAGCGTCACTAGCGGACATTACAATGAGCAGTTCTTC. This chain connects TRBV7-3 to TRBJ2-1, with 8 nucleotides matching TRBD2. Trimming cost V 5 bases and J 4 bases; bases outside gene matches: 7. This CDR3 has 15 amino acids. From germline, CDR1 is SGHTA and CDR2 FQGTGA.

This clonotype was detected a few times. This chain joins TRBV5-5 and TRBJ1-2, with D possibly TRBD1 on 6 matching bases. This CDR3 comprises 17 residues. Trimming removed 0 bases at V and 0 bases at J, with 15 bases between. CDR1 is SGHKS and CDR2 is YYEKEE in the germline V gene (reference sequence). DNA for the CDR3: TGTGCCAGCAGCTTGGGACAGGCCCCCGGCCCTAACTATGGCTACACCTTC. It translates to CASSLGQAPGPNYGYTF.

This clonotype has only a few counts. The chain is built from TRBV10-3 and TRBJ2-7; 14 bases are a match to TRBD2. CDR1 and CDR2 (germline): ENHRY, SYGVKD. The CDR3 consists of 15 residues. Unmatched junction bases numbered 4, after V lost 4 bases and J lost 5 bases. The CDR3 spells CAISAGTSGRNEQYF. As DNA, the CDR3 is TGTGCCATCAGTGCAGGGACTAGCGGGAGAAACGAGCAGTACTTC.

This clonotype was picked up a small number of times. The gene calls are TRBV4-1 and TRBJ2-1; 7 positions agree with TRBD1. CDR1 and CDR2 from the germline V gene are MGHRA and YSYEKL. This CDR3 comprises 17 residues. V shed 0 bases and J 3 bases; nucleotides not matched to a gene: 8. CDR3 region: CASSQDNSGGFYNEQFF. In DNA form, the CDR3 reads TGCGCCAGCAGCCAAGATAATTCAGGGGGTTTCTACAATGAGCAGTTCTTC.

The chain employs TRBV5-1 and TRBJ2-7, with D perhaps TRBD1 (5 bases). CDR3 size: 13 residues. Germline values: CDR1 SGHRS, CDR2 YFSETQ. Trimming removed 0 bases at V and 5 bases at J, with 9 bases between. The CDR3: CASSLEGAHEQYF. The CDR3 nucleotides read TGCGCCAGCAGCTTGGAAGGGGCCCACGAGCAGTACTTC.

This sequence joins TRBV5-1 and TRBJ2-3; 9 bases match TRBD2. Per germline, CDR1 SGHRS and CDR2 YFSETQ. CDR3 length: 15 residues. Trimming took 1 base from V and 4 from J; bases not matched to a gene: 4. The CDR3 sequence: CASSLSSGNADTQYF. For the CDR3, the DNA is TGCGCCAGCAGCTTGTCTAGCGGGAACGCAGATACGCAGTATTTT. Based on the CDR3 plus reference TRBV5-1 and TRBJ2-3, the full variable domain is KAGVTQTPRYLIKTRGQQVTLSCSPISGHRSVSWYQQTPGQGLQFLFEYFSETQRNKGNFPGRFSGRQFSNSRSEMNVSTLELGDSALYLCASSLSSGNADTQYFGPGTRLTVL.

In nucleotides, the CDR3 is TGTGCCAGCAGCCTCTATAGGGACAGGAGCTACAATGAGCAGTTCTTC. Its protein is CASSLYRDRSYNEQFF. The chain joins TRBV14 to TRBJ2-1, with 8 positions matching TRBD1. Losses at the gene ends were 4 bases for V and 3 bases for J; bases not matched to a gene: 8. CDR1 and CDR2 from the germline V gene are SGHDN and FVKESK. The CDR3 runs 16 residues.